A selection of T cell receptor beta chains follows, all from one sample in a study of blood T cells in healthy people across ages. TCRdb called the 5' RACE reads again in MiXCR, with one record for every CDR3 protein. The table lists under 2,000,000 distinct CDR3 sequences, less than 50% of them singletons. The specimen was blood. The receptors were sampled from a woman between 40 and 55 years old in good health. The conserved cysteine and the conserved F or W are not part of the CDR3 here.

>TRBJ2-7|TRBV3-1
ASSQDDPGNYDGEQY
>TRBJ2-1|TRBV4-1
ASSQDPRGGANEQF
>TRBJ2-1|TRBV7-2
ASSLVSGQF
>TRBJ2-7|TRBV28
ASSLWGQGVSYEQY
>TRBJ2-3|TRBV28
ASSLGVAGGRTDTQY
>TRBJ2-2|TRBV24-1
ATSDGGPEELF
>TRBJ1-2|TRBV12-3/TRBV12-4
ASTPNPGNDGYT
>TRBJ2-5|TRBV7-2
ASNLMPAGGRETQY
>TRBJ2-3|TRBV19
ASLGGPVADTQY
>TRBJ2-5|TRBV7-2
ASSLDSGEAETQY
>TRBJ1-6|TRBV20-1
SARDVTGSTPLH
>TRBJ2-7|TRBV28
ASSLSGYGQY
>TRBJ1-2|TRBV12-3/TRBV12-4
ASSSTTGLDGYT
>TRBJ2-3|TRBV5-1
ASSFEGGDPGTQY
>TRBJ2-3|TRBV12-3/TRBV12-4
ASSPYRAGTDTQY
>TRBJ2-1|TRBV27
ASTSGQNNEQF
>.|TRBV9
ASSADRDSTYEQY
>.|TRBV7-8
ASSLGRQVYEQY
>TRBJ2-4|TRBV6-1
ASSPQGGVDIQY
>TRBJ2-1|TRBV15
ATSARWDRGHNEQF
>TRBJ2-3|TRBV7-2
ASSLVEAGGLSTDTQY
>TRBJ2-4|TRBV24-1
ATSDTLGAEEQY
>TRBJ2-1|TRBV10-3
AIRTGQTYNEQF
>TRBJ2-4|TRBV29-1
SVAREGNIQY
>TRBJ1-2|TRBV9
ASSNRDTSNYGYT
>TRBJ2-3|TRBV2
ASSPPVAGGTDTQY
>TRBJ1-1|TRBV18
ASSPLRVSNTEAF
>TRBJ2-6|TRBV4-3
ASSQEAISGANVLT
>TRBJ2-5|TRBV5-1
ASSNGGDQEWTQY
>TRBJ2-3|TRBV27
ASSLSRPSGGTDTQY
>TRBJ2-5|TRBV27
ASSFIRLAGVQETQY
>TRBJ1-2|TRBV6-5
ASSYRPGARDGYT
>TRBJ2-7|TRBV6-5
ASSYIQNGEQY
>TRBJ1-2|TRBV20-1
SADGRTDGGYT
>TRBJ2-5|TRBV12-3/TRBV12-4
ASSLSGTLYNEQY
>TRBJ1-6|TRBV5-1
ASSFTTTYNSPLH